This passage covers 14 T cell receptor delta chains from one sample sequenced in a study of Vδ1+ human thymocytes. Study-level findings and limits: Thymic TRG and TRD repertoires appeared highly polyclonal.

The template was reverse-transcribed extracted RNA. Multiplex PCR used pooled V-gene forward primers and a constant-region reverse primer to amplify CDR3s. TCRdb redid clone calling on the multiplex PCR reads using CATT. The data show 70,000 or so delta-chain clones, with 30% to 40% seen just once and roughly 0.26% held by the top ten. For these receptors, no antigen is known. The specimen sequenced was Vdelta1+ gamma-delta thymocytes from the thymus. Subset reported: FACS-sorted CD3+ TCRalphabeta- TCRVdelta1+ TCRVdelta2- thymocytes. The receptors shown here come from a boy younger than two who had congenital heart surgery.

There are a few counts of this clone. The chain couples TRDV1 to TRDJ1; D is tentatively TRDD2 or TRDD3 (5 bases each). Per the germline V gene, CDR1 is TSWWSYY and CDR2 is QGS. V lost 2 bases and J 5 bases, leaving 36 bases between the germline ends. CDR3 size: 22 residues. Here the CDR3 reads CALGEVPSPRISRGPLSDKLIF. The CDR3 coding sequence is TGTGCTCTTGGGGAAGTCCCCAGTCCTAGGATATCTAGGGGCCCCTTGTCGGATAAACTCATCTTT.

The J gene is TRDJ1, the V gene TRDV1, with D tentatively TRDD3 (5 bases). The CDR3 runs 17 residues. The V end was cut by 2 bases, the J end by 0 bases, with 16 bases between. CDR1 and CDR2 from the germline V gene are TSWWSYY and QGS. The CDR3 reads CALGERRRDGYTDKLIF. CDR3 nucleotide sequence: TGTGCTCTTGGGGAAAGGAGGAGGGATGGTTACACCGATAAACTCATCTTT.

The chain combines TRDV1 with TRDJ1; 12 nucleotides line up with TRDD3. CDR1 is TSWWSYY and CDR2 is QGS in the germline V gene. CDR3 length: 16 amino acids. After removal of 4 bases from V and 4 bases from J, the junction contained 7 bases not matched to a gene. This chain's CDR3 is CALGGYWGIPGDKLIF. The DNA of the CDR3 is TGTGCTCTTGGGGGCTACTGGGGGATACCTGGCGATAAACTCATCTTT.

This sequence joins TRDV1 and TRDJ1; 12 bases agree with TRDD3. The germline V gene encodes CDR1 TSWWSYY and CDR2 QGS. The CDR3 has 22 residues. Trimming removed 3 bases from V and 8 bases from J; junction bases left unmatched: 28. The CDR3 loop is CALGDPILRLGDTMYISRKLIF. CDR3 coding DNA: TGTGCTCTTGGGGACCCAATACTCCGGCTGGGGGATACGATGTACATTTCCCGCAAACTCATCTTT.

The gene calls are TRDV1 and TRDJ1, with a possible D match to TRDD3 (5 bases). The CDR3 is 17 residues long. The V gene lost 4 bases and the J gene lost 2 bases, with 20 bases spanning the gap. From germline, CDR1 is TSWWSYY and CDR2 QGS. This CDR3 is CALGGIFFYQGTDKLIF. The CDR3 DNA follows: TGTGCTCTTGGGGGGATATTCTTCTACCAAGGTACCGATAAACTCATCTTT.

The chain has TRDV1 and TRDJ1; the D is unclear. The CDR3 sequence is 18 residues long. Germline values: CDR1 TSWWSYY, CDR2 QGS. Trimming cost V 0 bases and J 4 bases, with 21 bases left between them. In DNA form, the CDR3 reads TGTGCTCTTGGGGAACTTTGCGAGCTGCGGCGCGGCGACGATAAACTCATCTTT. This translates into CALGELCELRRGDDKLIF.

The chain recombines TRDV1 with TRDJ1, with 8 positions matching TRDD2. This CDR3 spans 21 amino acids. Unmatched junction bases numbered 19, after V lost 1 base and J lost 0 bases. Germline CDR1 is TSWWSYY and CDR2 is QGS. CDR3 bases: TGTGCTCTTGGGGAACCCCATACTTCCTACGGCGGTGGGGTATACACCGATAAACTCATCTTT. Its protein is CALGEPHTSYGGGVYTDKLIF.

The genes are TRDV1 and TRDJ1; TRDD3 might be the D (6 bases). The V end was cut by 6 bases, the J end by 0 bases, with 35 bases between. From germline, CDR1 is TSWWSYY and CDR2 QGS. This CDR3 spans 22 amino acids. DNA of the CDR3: TGTGCTCTTGGCCCTCCTATGGGGGGTACTGGGATCCGGGGTCGGAACACCGATAAACTCATCTTT. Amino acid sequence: CALGPPMGGTGIRGRNTDKLIF.

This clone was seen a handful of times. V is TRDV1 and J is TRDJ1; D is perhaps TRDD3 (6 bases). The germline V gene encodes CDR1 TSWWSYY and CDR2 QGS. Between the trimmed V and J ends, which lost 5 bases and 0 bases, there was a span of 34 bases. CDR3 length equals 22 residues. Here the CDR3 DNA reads TGTGCTCTTGGGTACCGGAACGTGATTGCCTACGTGGCTGGGGTGTACACCGATAAACTCATCTTT. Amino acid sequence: CALGYRNVIAYVAGVYTDKLIF.

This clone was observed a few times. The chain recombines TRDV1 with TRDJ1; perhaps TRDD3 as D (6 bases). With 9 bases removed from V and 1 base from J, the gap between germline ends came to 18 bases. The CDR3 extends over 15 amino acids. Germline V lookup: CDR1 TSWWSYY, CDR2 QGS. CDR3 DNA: TGTGCTCTCTACCTACGGTGGGGGGCCACCGATAAACTCATCTTT. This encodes CALYLRWGATDKLIF.

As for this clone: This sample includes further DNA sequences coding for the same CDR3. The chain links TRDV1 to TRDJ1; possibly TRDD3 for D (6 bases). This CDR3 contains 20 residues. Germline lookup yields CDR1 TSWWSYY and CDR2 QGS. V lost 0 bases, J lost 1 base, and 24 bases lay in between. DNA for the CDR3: TGTGCTCTTGGGGAACTCGAATCCCCCCTTGGGGGCTGGCCCACCGATAAACTCATCTTT. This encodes CALGELESPLGGWPTDKLIF.

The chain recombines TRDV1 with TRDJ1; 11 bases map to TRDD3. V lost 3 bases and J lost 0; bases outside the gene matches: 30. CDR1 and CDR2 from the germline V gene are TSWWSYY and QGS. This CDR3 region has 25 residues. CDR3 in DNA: TGTGCTCTTGGGGACCCGGGTTGGCCTTCCTACGCCTTACTGGGGGATAGGGGGTACACCGATAAACTCATCTTT. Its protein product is CALGDPGWPSYALLGDRGYTDKLIF.

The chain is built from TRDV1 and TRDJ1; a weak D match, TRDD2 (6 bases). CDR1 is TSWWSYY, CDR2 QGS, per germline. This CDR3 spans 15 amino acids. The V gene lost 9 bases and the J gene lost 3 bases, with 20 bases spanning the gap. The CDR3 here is CALGFLKEGADKLIF. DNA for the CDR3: TGTGCTCTGGGGTTCCTAAAAGAGGGGGCCGATAAACTCATCTTT.

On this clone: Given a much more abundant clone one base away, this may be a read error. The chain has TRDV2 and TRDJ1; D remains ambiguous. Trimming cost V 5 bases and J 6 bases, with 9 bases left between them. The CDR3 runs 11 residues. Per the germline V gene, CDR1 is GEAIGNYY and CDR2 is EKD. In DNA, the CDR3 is TGTGCCTGTGCCACGGTACATAAACTCATCTTT. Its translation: CACATVHKLIF.